The TCR beta chain under discussion was sequenced for a study of patients and donors after allogeneic stem cell transplantation. Germline V gene lookup returns CDR1 MNHEY and CDR2 SVGEGT. This CDR3 is built from 11 residues. The V and J ends lost 1 base and 10 bases respectively, with 5 bases between them. TCRdb called the RT-PCR reads again in MiXCR, with one record for every CDR3 protein. The table lists 160,000 or so distinct CDR3 sequences, about 24% of them singletons. Sequencing was done on a sample of blood, either unsorted or a sorted T cell fraction (not recorded which). The chain uses TRBV6-2 or TRBV6-3 and TRBJ2-1; no reliable D call. The receptor was isolated from a human donor who was either an allogeneic HSCT recipient or a stem cell or donor lymphocyte infusion donor (not recorded which). It is not recorded whose cells these are; they may come from a transplant donor. CDR3 loop: CASSYWPEQFF. CDR3 DNA sequence: TGTGCCAGCAGTTACTGGCCAGAGCAGTTCTTC.